This TCR beta chain was recorded in a study of cytomegalovirus exposure and HLA in healthy donors. The V and J ends lost 0 bases and 10 bases respectively, with 10 bases between them. The CDR3 covers 13 residues. Germline assignment: CDR1 SGHDT and CDR2 YYEEEE. This clone was picked up a small number of times. What it recognizes is unknown. Study-level findings and limits: According to the study, around 160 TCR beta chains were cytomegalovirus-associated.

60 Vbeta and 13 Jbeta primers were used in PCR. Method: immunoSEQ multiplex PCR; TCRdb's copy keeps in-frame clones and lacks some. This sample has more than 90,000 clones, with roughly 73% found just once. Material for sequencing was PBMCs. The TCR originated in a woman in her 30s in good health and CMV-seronegative. This chain joins TRBV5-6 and TRBJ1-4; D uncertain. CDR3 in DNA: TGTGCCAGCAGCTTGGGAGGGTCAGGAAAACTGTTTTTT. Translation: CASSLGGSGKLFF.